Sequencing of this TCR beta chain was carried out in a study of graft-versus-host responses after intestinal transplantation. Study-level information: Grafts that recipients had were multivisceral, liver-intestinal, or isolated intestinal transplants. Among the recipients, all got anti-thymocyte globulin induction and then tacrolimus and steroids for roughly three years. Study-wide results and limits: An association linked early post-transplant HvG declines with peak circulating GvH clone levels. Researchers found GvH clones in recipient marrow, and some showed up first in ileum or blood.

This table comes from immunoSEQ multiplex PCR, and its TCRdb copy is limited to in-frame clones, with some not included. The sample contains under 150,000 clones, 85% to 95% of which appear only once. V gave up 0 bases and J gave up 0 bases, with 4 bases separating them. CDR1 SGHNT and CDR2 YYREEE come from the germline V gene (reference sequence). This CDR3 spans 14 amino acids. Concerning this clone: Its specificity is unknown. Different DNA sequences within this sample yield the same CDR3.

The input for sequencing was unstimulated CD4+ T cells sorted from spleen or lymph node cells, taken before intestinal transplant. The rearrangement joins TRBV5-4 to TRBJ1-3; D not certain. The sequence derives from a human donor who received an intestinal transplant. CDR3 protein: CASSLDSSGNTIYF. DNA of the CDR3: TGTGCCAGCAGCTTGGACAGCTCTGGAAACACCATATATTTT.